This TCR beta chain derives from a study of metastatic and nonmetastatic thyroid tumors (dated by TCRdb to about 2020). Regarding the research as a whole: Repertoires were compared across peripheral blood and tumor or nodule tissue samples from malignant and benign thyroid patients.

Receptor libraries were prepared by PCR. The instrument was an Illumina HiSeq 4000. The TCR beta-chain CDR3 region of each patient was profiled by high-throughput sequencing. Regarding the original processing steps: CDR3 differences across clinicopathological groups were used to build a classifier for discriminating distant-metastatic papillary thyroid cancer patients. The Shannon index was used to assess repertoire diversity, and the Morisita-Horn index was used to assess tumor-blood repertoire similarity. TCRdb reanalyzed the raw reads on its own, using fastp at Q25 for trimming and MiXCR for clone calling, and kept in-frame beta chains. These V and J calls are TCRdb output, not the study's own analysis. This sample is represented by roughly 90,000 clones; more than 12% of them were singletons. Together, the top ten hold around 3.3% of the sample. Notes on this clone: It lacks a known antigen. Base qualities are missing; no much larger clone stands one base away. The same CDR3 can be traced to other DNA sequences in this sample.

No treatment had been received by any patient before thyroid surgery. Using T-cell receptor beta sequencing, the researchers looked back retrospectively at clinical samples from patients, gathered between about 2012 and 2019. Study-wide conclusions, independent of this receptor: In both blood and tumor samples, TCR beta diversity was reported to be significantly higher in malignant tumors than in benign nodules.

Sequencing input: blood. This clonotype originated in a female donor with papillary thyroid cancer or a benign thyroid nodule (not recorded which). Some clones in this sample may be carry-over from other donors' samples.

The DNA is TGCGCCAGCAGCCTCCGCCCTGGGACGGACTACAATGAGCAGTTCTTC. Translated, this is CASSLRPGTDYNEQFF. The sequence is built from TRBV4-1 and TRBJ2-1; the D gene is possibly TRBD1 or TRBD2, each agreeing over 5 bases. Reading from cysteine to phenylalanine, the CDR3 counts 16 amino acids. This entry keeps only the CDR3 DNA: 48 bases, framed from base 1. The germline V gene gives CDR1 as MGHRA and CDR2 as YSYEKL. Deletion took 4 bases off V and 3 bases off J, with a span of 16 bases between the germline ends.